These T cell receptor beta chains were read from a single sample in a study of T-cell reconstitution after alpha-beta-depleted transplantation in children. In TCRdb, the PCR reads were re-called with MiXCR into one record per CDR3 protein. Of a few hundred thousand distinct CDR3 sequences listed, roughly 27% are singletons. This material consisted of PBMCs, taken before TCRalphabeta/CD19-depleted stem cell transplant. Receptor source: a boy in the first two years of life with Wiskott-Aldrich syndrome, due to receive a stem cell transplant. CDR3s include the opening cysteine and the closing phenylalanine or tryptophan.

V	J	CDR3
TRBV4-1	TRBJ2-1	CASRDTGAYNEQFF
TRBV7-8	TRBJ2-1	CASSRELPLNYNEQFF
TRBV20-1	TRBJ2-1	CSARDRVRVPF
TRBV20-1	TRBJ2-5	CSARDGGRGQETQYF
TRBV18	TRBJ2-7	CASSPSPGTSFSYEQYF
TRBV6-1	TRBJ2-7	CASSEAAAITYEQYF
TRBV28	TRBJ2-5	CASSPAGYQQETQYF
TRBV12-3/TRBV12-4	TRBJ2-3	CASTLAGTDTQYF
TRBV10-3	TRBJ2-7	CAISAGSGYEQYF
TRBV27	TRBJ2-4	CASRMDYKNIQYF
TRBV5-1	TRBJ2-7	CASSLFGEGPYEQYF
TRBV6-1	TRBJ2-3	CASSPLREGHTDTQYF
TRBV15	TRBJ2-1	CATSRGGTSGPNEQFF
TRBV20-1	TRBJ1-1	CSARWHPNTEAFF
TRBV20-1	TRBJ2-3	CSARGVTSGPASTDTQYF